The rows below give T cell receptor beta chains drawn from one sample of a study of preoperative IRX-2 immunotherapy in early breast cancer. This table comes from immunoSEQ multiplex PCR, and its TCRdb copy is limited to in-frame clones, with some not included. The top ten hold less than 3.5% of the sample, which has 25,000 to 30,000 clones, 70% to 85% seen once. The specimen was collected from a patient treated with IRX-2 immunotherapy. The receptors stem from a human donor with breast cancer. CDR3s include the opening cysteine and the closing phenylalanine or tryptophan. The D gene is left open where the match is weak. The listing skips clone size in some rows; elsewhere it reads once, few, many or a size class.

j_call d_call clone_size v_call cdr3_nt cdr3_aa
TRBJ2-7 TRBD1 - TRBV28 TGTGCCAGCAGAAACACAGGGGGCCCTCTGGTAAAGTACTTC CASRNTGGPLVKYF
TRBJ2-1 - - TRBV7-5 TGTGCCAGCACTACCGAAGGGGTGAGCTCCTACAATGAGCAGTTCTTC CASTTEGVSSYNEQFF
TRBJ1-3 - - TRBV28 TGTGCCAGCAGTTTCGGGGTAGGAGGAAACACCATATATTTT CASSFGVGGNTIYF
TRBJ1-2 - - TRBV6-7 TGTGCCAGCAGTCCCCCGGACAGCGGTATCTATGGCTACACCTTC CASSPPDSGIYGYTF
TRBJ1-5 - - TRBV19 TGTGCCAGTAGTATCTCAGGAACCTATAGCAATCAGCCCCAGCATTTT CASSISGTYSNQPQHF
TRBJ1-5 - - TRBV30 TGTGCCTGGAGTGTGGGGGTGATTAGGGGCTCGGGCGGCAATCAGCCCCAGCATTTT CAWSVGVIRGSGGNQPQHF
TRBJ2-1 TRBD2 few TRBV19 TGTGCCAGCAGCGGGGTGGGTGGTGAGCAGTTCTTC CASSGVGGEQFF
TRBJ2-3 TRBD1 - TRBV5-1 TGCGCCAGCAGCTTGGGAGTGGGACAGGGGTTAGATACGCAGTATTTT CASSLGVGQGLDTQYF
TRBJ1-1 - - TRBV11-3 TGTGCCAGCAGCTTAGAACAGGGTATCACTGAAGCTTTCTTT CASSLEQGITEAFF
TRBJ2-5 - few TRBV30 TGTGCCTGGAGTGGTGGGGGGACCCCAGACCCCCAGTACTTC CAWSGGGTPDPQYF
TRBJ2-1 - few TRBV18 TGTGCCAGCTCACCACTAGTTCCCTCAACCGCGAACCGCTACAATGAGCAGTTCTTC CASSPLVPSTANRYNEQFF
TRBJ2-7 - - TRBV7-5 TGTGCCAGCAGCTTACGGACTGCTGACTACGAGCAGTACTTC CASSLRTADYEQYF
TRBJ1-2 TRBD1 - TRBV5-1 TGCGCCAGCAGCAAAGCCGGGACAGACGTTTATGGCTACACCTTC CASSKAGTDVYGYTF
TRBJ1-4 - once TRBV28 TGTGCCAGCAGTTTCTCCGGGACTCACAATGAAAAACTGTTTTTT CASSFSGTHNEKLFF
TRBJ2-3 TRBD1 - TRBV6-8 TGTGCCAGCAGTTACTCGGGTGGGACAGGAGACACAGATACGCAGTATTTT CASSYSGGTGDTDTQYF
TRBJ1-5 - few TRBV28 TGTGCCAGCAGTTTCGGCGGCGACCGCGATCAGCCCCAGCATTTT CASSFGGDRDQPQHF
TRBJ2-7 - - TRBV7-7 TGTGCCAGCAGCTTAGCGTCTCACAGTGACGAGCAGTACTTC CASSLASHSDEQYF
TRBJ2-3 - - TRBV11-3 TGTGCCAGCAGTCTTAGGAGGTTCCCGGGAGAAGATACGCAGTATTTT CASSLRRFPGEDTQYF
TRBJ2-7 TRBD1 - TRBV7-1 TGTGCCAGCAGCTTAGTGACAGGGGCCGAGCAGTACTTC CASSLVTGAEQYF
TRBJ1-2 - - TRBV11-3 TGTGCCAGCAGCTTAGGCCCCTCGGCAGGCGACTATGGCTACACCTTC CASSLGPSAGDYGYTF
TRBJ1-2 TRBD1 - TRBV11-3 TGTGCCAGCAGCCAAATACAGGGGTCCGAAGGCTACACCTTC CASSQIQGSEGYTF
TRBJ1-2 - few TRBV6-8 TGTGCCAGCAGTTACTCGGGTCTCTTCGGCTACACCTTC CASSYSGLFGYTF
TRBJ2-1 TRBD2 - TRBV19 TGTGCCAGTAGTTTCTTAGCGGGGGGGCACTACAATGAGCAGTTCTTC CASSFLAGGHYNEQFF
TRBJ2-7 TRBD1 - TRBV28 TGTGCCAGCAGCTCCACCGGGACAGGGAAGGAGCACGAGCAGTACTTC CASSSTGTGKEHEQYF
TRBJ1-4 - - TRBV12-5 TGTGCTAGTGGTTTGCCAGACGAGGGGGAAAAACTGTTTTTT CASGLPDEGEKLFF
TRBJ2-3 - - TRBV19 TGTGCCATCTCGCGACTGGGTGGGGCAGATACGCAGTATTTT CAISRLGGADTQYF
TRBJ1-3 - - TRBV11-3 TGTGCCAGCAGCATACAGGGTCGAGCTGGAAACACCATATATTTT CASSIQGRAGNTIYF
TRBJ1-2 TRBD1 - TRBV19 TGTGCCAGTAGTAGACCGGGACAGGGGAACTATGGCTACACCTTC CASSRPGQGNYGYTF
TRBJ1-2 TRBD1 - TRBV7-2 TGTGCCAGCAGCTACGGGACAGAGCTAAGCTACACCTTC CASSYGTELSYTF
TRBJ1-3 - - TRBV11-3 TGTGCCAGCAGCTTAGATATAGTAGCGTTTGGAAACACCATATATTTT CASSLDIVAFGNTIYF
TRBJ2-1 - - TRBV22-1 TGTGCCAGCAGTGAAAGTCCTTCTTACAATGAGCAGTTCTTC CASSESPSYNEQFF
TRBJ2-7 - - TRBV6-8 TGTGCCAGCAGTTACTCTGGGGGAAGCTCCTACGAGCAGTACTTC CASSYSGGSSYEQYF
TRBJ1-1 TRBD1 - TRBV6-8 TGTGCCATCAGATACGGGACAGGGGCCACTGAAGCTTTCTTT CAIRYGTGATEAFF
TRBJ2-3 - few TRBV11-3 TGTGCCAGCAGCTTAGGAGAGCTCCACGCCACAGATACGCAGTATTTT CASSLGELHATDTQYF
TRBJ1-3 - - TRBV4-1 TGCGCCAGCAGCCAAATCGGCAGGGAACCTGGAAACACCATATATTTT CASSQIGREPGNTIYF
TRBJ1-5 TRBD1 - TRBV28 TGTGCCAGCAGCCTAGCAGGGGGCTTTGATCAGCCCCAGCATTTT CASSLAGGFDQPQHF
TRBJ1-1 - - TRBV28 TGTGCCAGCAGTTCCTGGGGGGGCAGGGGCAACACTGAAGCTTTCTTT CASSSWGGRGNTEAFF
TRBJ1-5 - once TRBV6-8 TGTGCCAGCACCCTGGGCCTCAATCAGCCCCAGCATTTT CASTLGLNQPQHF
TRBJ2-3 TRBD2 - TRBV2 TGTGCCAGCAGTGAGGGGGGACTAGCGAGTTTTACAGATACGCAGTATTTT CASSEGGLASFTDTQYF
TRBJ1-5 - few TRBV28 TGTGCCAGCAGTTTCCGTGGGGAAAATCAGCCCCAGCATTTT CASSFRGENQPQHF
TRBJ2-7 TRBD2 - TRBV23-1 TGCGCCAGCAGCCAAGATCGGGGGGGGACCTACGAGCAGTACTTC CASSQDRGGTYEQYF
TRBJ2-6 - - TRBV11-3 TGTGCCAGCAGCTTAGGTACTAAGGGGGCCAACGTCCTGACTTTC CASSLGTKGANVLTF
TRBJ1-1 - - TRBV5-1 TGCGCCAGCAGCGACTCAACCGAGGACACTGAAGCTTTCTTT CASSDSTEDTEAFF
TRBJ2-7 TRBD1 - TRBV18 TGTGCCAGCTCACCGGACAGGGCTCGCGAGCAGTACTTC CASSPDRAREQYF
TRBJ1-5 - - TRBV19 TGTGCCAGTAGTATAGATCATTATAGCAATCAGCCCCAGCATTTT CASSIDHYSNQPQHF